Listed below are T cell receptor beta chains from one sample, sequenced in a study of regulatory T cells in long-lasting Graves disease. TCRdb processed the multiplex PCR reads anew with MiXCR; each CDR3 protein has one entry. This table has about 560,000 distinct CDR3 sequences, roughly a sixth appearing once. The data were also submitted as part of a second study, on T cells in Graves' hyperthyroidism and ophthalmopathy.

The sequenced sample was peripheral blood mononuclear cells (PBMCs), obtained at new diagnosis, from a patient treated with antithyroid drugs. These TCRs come from a man aged 18 to 29 with Graves disease. The CDR3 runs from the conserved cysteine through the conserved F or W. A D gene is named only where the DNA matches it firmly. The size entry is marked missing in some rows and otherwise reads once, few, many or a size class.

cdr3_length j_call clone_size v_call d_call cdr3_aa cdr3_nt
15 TRBJ2-3 - TRBV15 - CATSREAEVRDTQYF TGTGCCACCAGCAGAGAGGCGGAGGTACGGGATACGCAGTATTTT
14 TRBJ1-4 many TRBV6-1 - CASKRGAGPEKLFF TGTGCCAGCAAAAGGGGAGCCGGCCCGGAAAAACTGTTTTTT
14 TRBJ1-5 few TRBV6-1 - CASSNQGRARPQHF TGTGCCAGCAGTAATCAGGGACGGGCTCGGCCCCAGCATTTT
15 TRBJ2-7 - TRBV18 - CASSPGPRRAYEQYF TGTGCCAGCTCACCAGGGCCTAGGCGGGCCTACGAGCAGTACTTC
14 TRBJ2-7 few TRBV19 TRBD2 CASSIGLAAYEQYF TGTGCCAGTAGTATCGGACTAGCAGCCTACGAGCAGTACTTC
11 TRBJ1-1 many TRBV12-3/TRBV12-4 - CASRVDTEAFF TGTGCCAGCAGGGTGGACACTGAAGCTTTCTTT
15 TRBJ1-1 few TRBV4-1 TRBD1 CASSQRGQGGTEAFF TGCGCCAGCAGCCAGCGGGGACAGGGGGGGACTGAAGCTTTCTTT
13 TRBJ2-7 few TRBV19 - CASSAGPGAKQYF TGTGCCAGTAGTGCGGGACCCGGGGCCAAGCAGTACTTC
14 TRBJ2-7 many TRBV28 - CASSSRGSSYEQYF TGTGCCAGCAGTTCAAGGGGAAGCTCCTACGAGCAGTACTTC
15 TRBJ1-2 many TRBV27 TRBD1 CASSLVYRTGSRYTF TGTGCCAGCAGTCTCGTCTATAGGACAGGCTCTCGCTACACCTTC
16 TRBJ1-2 many TRBV29-1 - CSVRGSILGAAYGYTF TGCAGCGTTCGGGGATCCATCTTGGGGGCCGCCTATGGCTACACCTTC
11 TRBJ2-7 few TRBV20-1 TRBD2 CSASGRAREYF TGCAGTGCTAGCGGGAGGGCCAGGGAGTACTTC
15 TRBJ1-2 few TRBV4-1 - CASSQEGIGKPGYTF TGCGCCAGCAGCCAAGAAGGGATAGGGAAGCCTGGCTACACCTTC
15 TRBJ1-4 - TRBV3-1 - CASSQVAGNGEKLFF TGTGCCAGCAGCCAAGTGGCAGGGAACGGCGAAAAACTGTTTTTT
13 TRBJ1-1 - TRBV24-1 - CATRGGLNTEAFF TGTGCCACCAGGGGGGGACTGAACACTGAAGCTTTCTTT
16 TRBJ2-7 few TRBV7-2 - CASSHPQGQSSYEQYF TGCGCCAGCAGCCACCCCCAAGGACAGAGCTCCTACGAGCAGTACTTC
13 TRBJ1-3 - TRBV6-2/TRBV6-3 TRBD1 CASAQGAGNTIYF TGTGCCAGCGCACAGGGGGCTGGAAACACCATATATTTT
14 TRBJ2-2 - TRBV2 - CASSELRNTGELFF TGTGCCAGCAGTGAACTCAGAAACACCGGGGAGCTGTTTTTT
16 TRBJ2-7 few TRBV7-9 - CASSLWTSSITYEQYF TGTGCCAGCAGCTTGTGGACAAGCTCTATTACCTACGAGCAGTACTTC
16 TRBJ1-6 few TRBV27 - CASSLSSGLYNSPLHF TGTGCCAGCAGTTTATCGTCAGGATTATATAATTCACCCCTCCACTTT
14 TRBJ2-5 - TRBV27 TRBD2 CASSLGLVGETQYF TGTGCCAGCAGTTTGGGACTAGTGGGAGAGACCCAGTACTTC
14 TRBJ2-7 - TRBV20-1 TRBD1 CSATAGTGNYEQYF TGCAGTGCAACCGCCGGGACAGGGAACTACGAGCAGTACTTC
16 TRBJ2-7 many TRBV5-1 - CASSLVVTRFSYEQYF TGCGCCAGCAGCTTGGTAGTTACTCGATTCTCCTACGAGCAGTACTTC
12 TRBJ2-1 many TRBV19 - CASTSDYNEQFF TGTGCCAGTACATCCGACTACAATGAGCAGTTCTTC
15 TRBJ1-3 - TRBV24-1 - CATIRRRGSGNTIYF TGTGCCACCATAAGGAGAAGGGGCTCTGGAAACACCATATATTTT
15 TRBJ2-7 many TRBV12-3/TRBV12-4 TRBD2 CASRGTLAGLDEQYF TGTGCCAGCAGGGGGACGCTAGCGGGATTGGACGAGCAGTACTTC
15 TRBJ2-5 many TRBV28 TRBD1 CASSGGTGGQETQYF TGTGCCAGCAGTGGAGGGACAGGGGGCCAAGAGACCCAGTACTTC
15 TRBJ1-3 few TRBV29-1 TRBD1 CSTAGGWRSGNTIYF TGCAGCACTGCAGGGGGGTGGAGGTCTGGAAACACCATATATTTT
18 TRBJ1-4 - TRBV7-9 TRBD1 CASPMEEGARATNEKLFF TGTGCCAGCCCCATGGAGGAGGGGGCGAGGGCAACTAATGAAAAACTGTTTTTT
15 TRBJ2-7 - TRBV3-1 TRBD2 CASSQDGREGGEQYF TGTGCCAGCAGCCAAGATGGGCGGGAGGGGGGCGAGCAGTACTTC
16 TRBJ2-1 many TRBV20-1 TRBD2 CSASAPLAGGFGQQFF TGCAGTGCTTCCGCCCCCCTAGCGGGAGGTTTCGGGCAGCAGTTCTTC
16 TRBJ1-4 many TRBV10-3 - CAISEFLAGVNEKLFF TGTGCCATCAGTGAATTCTTGGCAGGGGTTAATGAAAAACTGTTTTTT
14 TRBJ2-1 - TRBV30 TRBD2 CAWRRGLANNEQFF TGTGCCTGGAGGAGGGGACTAGCGAACAATGAGCAGTTCTTC
15 TRBJ1-5 few TRBV30 TRBD1 CAWGTGQGPNQPQHF TGTGCCTGGGGTACGGGACAGGGACCGAATCAGCCCCAGCATTTT
15 TRBJ1-2 - TRBV6-1 - CASSITVGVMDGYTF TGTGCCAGCAGTATAACCGTGGGGGTGATGGATGGCTACACCTTC
15 TRBJ2-7 many TRBV10-2 TRBD2 CASSERLAGVTEQYF TGCGCCAGCAGTGAACGGCTAGCGGGGGTGACCGAGCAGTACTTC
14 TRBJ2-7 few TRBV6-1 - CASSPRVDSYEQYF TGTGCCAGCAGTCCTCGGGTGGATTCCTACGAGCAGTACTTC
16 TRBJ2-7 few TRBV7-8 TRBD1 CASSTGPGQGRYEQYF TGTGCCAGCAGCACCGGGCCGGGACAGGGGCGTTACGAGCAGTACTTC
16 TRBJ2-5 - TRBV18 - CASSPFRAIGQETQYF TGTGCCAGCTCACCATTTAGGGCTATCGGACAAGAGACCCAGTACTTC
14 TRBJ2-1 few TRBV3-1 - CAGSQPTFGNEQFF TGTGCCGGCAGCCAACCCACATTCGGGAATGAGCAGTTCTTC
14 TRBJ1-1 - TRBV19 - CASSIWGSNTEAFF TGTGCCAGTAGTATTTGGGGGTCGAACACTGAAGCTTTCTTT
15 TRBJ1-3 few TRBV30 - CAWSVSQQPFYAIYF TGTGCCTGGAGTGTTTCCCAACAGCCTTTTTATGCCATATATTTT
15 TRBJ2-7 - TRBV5-5 - CASSSEGTQAYEQYF TGTGCCAGCAGCTCCGAAGGGACCCAGGCCTACGAGCAGTACTTC
15 TRBJ2-1 many TRBV5-1 - CASSLGQESYNEQFF TGCGCCAGCAGCTTGGGACAGGAGTCCTACAATGAGCAGTTCTTC
15 TRBJ1-2 few TRBV4-2 - CASSQEEAQGDGYTF TGTGCCAGCAGCCAAGAAGAAGCGCAGGGCGACGGCTACACCTTC
18 TRBJ2-1 - TRBV10-2 TRBD2 CASSIPSSGRAIRHEQFF TGCGCCAGCAGCATTCCTTCTAGCGGGAGGGCGATCCGTCATGAGCAGTTCTTC
15 TRBJ1-3 - TRBV19 - CASSIMGEAGNTIYF TGTGCCAGTAGTATAATGGGTGAAGCTGGAAACACCATATATTTT
13 TRBJ1-1 few TRBV4-1 - CASSLNRRTEAFF TGCGCCAGCAGCCTGAATAGACGGACTGAAGCTTTCTTT
17 TRBJ2-3 many TRBV27 - CASSLWGHRAGTDTQYF TGTGCCAGCAGTTTATGGGGTCACCGCGCCGGAACAGATACGCAGTATTTT
17 TRBJ2-1 - TRBV3-1 TRBD2 CASSQRTSGRSPEEQFF TGTGCCAGCAGCCAAAGGACTAGCGGGAGGTCTCCAGAGGAGCAGTTCTTC